This T cell receptor beta chain was sequenced for a study of blood T cells in healthy people across ages. Germline V gives CDR1 DFQATT, CDR2 SNEGSKA (reference sequence). Unmatched junction bases numbered 12, after V lost 8 bases and J lost 5 bases. This CDR3 spans 15 amino acids. This clonotype was seen once. Its target is not known. Study findings and constraints: Older individuals had lower TCR beta diversity per million T cells (the decline was roughly linear).

A second about 7 to 11 cycle PCR used barcoded and J-beta primers. MiXCR was run by TCRdb on the 5' RACE reads, yielding one entry per CDR3 protein. The repertoire holds about 2 million distinct CDR3 sequences, with just under 50% as singletons. The TCR sequence derives from a woman aged 40 to 50 in good health. Sequencing used blood. This sequence joins TRBV20-1 and TRBJ2-3; 11 bases are a match to TRBD2. CDR3 DNA: TGCAGTCTCCTGAGACTAGCGGGGTTAAGAGATACGCAGTATTTT. It yields the protein CSLLRLAGLRDTQYF.